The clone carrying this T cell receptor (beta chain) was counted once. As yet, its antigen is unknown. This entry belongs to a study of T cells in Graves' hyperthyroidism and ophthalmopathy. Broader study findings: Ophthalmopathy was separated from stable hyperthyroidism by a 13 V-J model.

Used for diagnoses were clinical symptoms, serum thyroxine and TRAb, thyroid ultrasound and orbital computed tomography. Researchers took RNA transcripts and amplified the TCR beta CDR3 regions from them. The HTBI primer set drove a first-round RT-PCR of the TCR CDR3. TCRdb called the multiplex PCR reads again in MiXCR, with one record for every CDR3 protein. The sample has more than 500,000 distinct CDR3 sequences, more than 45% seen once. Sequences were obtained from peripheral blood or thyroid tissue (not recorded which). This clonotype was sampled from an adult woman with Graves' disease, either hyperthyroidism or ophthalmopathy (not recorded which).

The CDR3 coding sequence is TGTGCCAGCAGCTTACAGGGGAATAATCAGCCCCAGTACTTC. This encodes CASSLQGNNQPQYF. The chain combines TRBV5-4 with TRBJ2-5; TRBD1 matches 7 bases. From germline, CDR1 is SGHNT and CDR2 YYREEE (reference sequence). Trimming removed 2 bases from V and 9 bases from J; junction bases left unmatched: 10. This CDR3 spans 14 amino acids.